This note documents a single T cell receptor beta chain sequence. This record comes from a study of blood T cell repertoires in COVID-19. Here immunoSEQ multiplex PCR was the method, and the copy in TCRdb shows in-frame clones only, minus some. Here the sample spans roughly 200,000 clones, approximately 90% being singletons. Seattle patient enrollment occurred during active infection, with longitudinal follow-up thereafter. The CDR3 extends over 14 amino acids. V was cut by 5 bases and J by 4 bases, with 12 bases left in between. CDR1 is KGHDR and CDR2 is SFDVKD in the germline V gene. V usage is TRBV24-1 and J usage is TRBJ2-3, with D perhaps matching TRBD1 (7 bases). The sequenced sample consisted of peripheral blood. This clonotype originated in a woman aged 45-65 years with COVID-19, enrolled during active disease. CDR3 coding DNA: TGTGCCACCAGTGGGAGGGGGCGACCAGATACGCAGTATTTT. It is translated as CATSGRGRPDTQYF.